One sample yielded the 16 T cell receptor beta chains listed below, sequenced in a study of cytomegalovirus exposure and HLA in healthy donors (dated by TCRdb to the late 2010s). Library generation was performed with the immunoSEQ multiplex PCR assay. For the multiplex PCR, a mixture combining 60 forward primers for TCR Vbeta segments and 13 reverse primers for TCR Jbeta segments was used. Sourced from immuneACCESS, this table was stored by TCRdb with only in-frame sequences that have V and J called. A share of the clones is absent; for the studies checked, an unresolved V gene accounts for under half, and the remainder has no known explanation. The sample contains about 140,000 clones, roughly four fifths of them found a single time. Roughly 3.2% of the sample goes to the ten largest clones. The sample was PBMCs. The receptors were gathered from a man younger than 30 in good health and CMV-seropositive.

V usage is TRBV6-5 and J usage is TRBJ1-3; D perhaps matches TRBD1 (6 bases). Trimming took off 4 bases at V and 0 bases at J, with 10 bases between the two ends. The CDR3 consists of 15 residues. Germline CDR1 MNHEY, CDR2 SVGAGI. Here the CDR3 DNA reads TGTGCCAGCAGTTTCGGGGGGCACTCTGGAAACACCATATATTTT. Translated: CASSFGGHSGNTIYF.

The chain joins TRBV6-1 to TRBJ2-1, with TRBD1 identical over 12 bases. V trimming: 4 bases; J trimming: 8 bases; junction bases outside the gene matches: 6. CDR3 length: 15 residues. Germline V lookup: CDR1 MNHNS, CDR2 SASEGT. The CDR3 region is CASSVGTGGWDEQFF. The CDR3 DNA follows: TGTGCCAGCAGTGTCGGGACAGGGGGCTGGGATGAGCAGTTCTTC.

The rearrangement links TRBV7-3 to TRBJ2-7; 8 bases align to TRBD2. Germline CDR1 SGHTA, CDR2 FQGTGA. The CDR3 totals 13 residues. Trimming cost V 5 bases and J 6 bases; bases outside gene matches: 6. CDR3 bases: TGTGCCAGCAGCCGGGAGGGCCTGAGCGAGCAGTACTTC. It specifies CASSREGLSEQYF.

The chain uses TRBV27 and TRBJ2-1; TRBD2 agrees at 11 bases. This CDR3 is built from 17 residues. Germline V CDR1 and CDR2: MNHEY, SMNVEV (reference sequence). Trimming removed 3 bases from V and 3 bases from J; junction bases left unmatched: 7. The CDR3 region has the DNA TGTGCCAGCAGTTTCCTCACTAGCGGGAGTATCTACAATGAGCAGTTCTTC. Amino acids: CASSFLTSGSIYNEQFF.

V gene TRBV5-8 combines with J gene TRBJ1-1, with 7 bases matching TRBD1. Germline values: CDR1 SGHTS, CDR2 YDEGEE. There are 17 residues in the CDR3. V shed 0 bases and J 5 bases; nucleotides not matched to a gene: 13. The CDR3: CASSLADRERWVTEAFF. The CDR3 DNA reads as TGTGCCAGCAGCTTGGCCGACAGGGAGCGGTGGGTTACTGAAGCTTTCTTT.

This clone was seen only a few times. The gene calls are TRBV6-5 and TRBJ2-5; 10 bases map to TRBD2. Germline CDR1 and CDR2: MNHEY and SVGAGI. The ends lost 5 bases at V and 1 base at J; junction bases unmatched: 4. The CDR3 has 15 amino acids. The CDR3 nucleotides read TGTGCCAGCAGTCTACTAGCGGGAAGCCAAGAGACCCAGTACTTC. This gives the protein CASSLLAGSQETQYF.

The V call is TRBV11-2, the J call TRBJ2-1; D ambiguous. The CDR3 consists of 14 residues. The V gene lost 1 base and the J gene lost 7 bases, with 11 bases spanning the gap. Germline V gene data show CDR1 as SGHAT and CDR2 as FQNNGV. The CDR3 loop reads CASSLVARLNEQFF. The CDR3 DNA is TGTGCCAGCAGCTTAGTGGCCAGGTTAAATGAGCAGTTCTTC.

The rearrangement uses TRBV4-1 and TRBJ2-7, with 7 bases that match TRBD1. The V segment lost 1 base and the J segment 4 bases; nucleotides outside the gene matches: 7. CDR3 length: 15 residues. The germline gives CDR1 MGHRA, CDR2 YSYEKL. CDR3 coding DNA: TGCGCCAGCAGCCAAGGAGGGCAACAGGGGTACGAGCAGTACTTC. Protein sequence: CASSQGGQQGYEQYF.

This clone was seen a handful of times. CDR3 nucleotide sequence: TGTGCCAGCAGCCAGAATTTAGTCCCAGATACGCAGTATTTT. Protein sequence: CASSQNLVPDTQYF. V usage is TRBV14 and J usage is TRBJ2-3; D unresolved. The CDR3 extends over 14 amino acids. Germline V CDR1 and CDR2: SGHDN, FVKESK. V dropped 3 bases and J dropped 4 bases, with 11 bases sitting between them.

The chain combines TRBV19 with TRBJ1-1; maybe TRBD1 (6 bases). V shed 5 bases and J shed 5 bases, with 12 bases lying between them. CDR3 length: 13 amino acids. Germline-derived CDR1 and CDR2 are LNHDA and SQIVND (reference sequence). Here the CDR3 reads CASSVNRVTEAFF. CDR3 sequence (DNA): TGTGCCAGTAGTGTCAACAGGGTTACTGAAGCTTTCTTT.

This clone has only one observation. The rearrangement uses TRBV28 and TRBJ2-1, with 12 bases identical to TRBD2. V lost 0 bases to trimming and J lost 6 bases; unmatched junction nucleotides: 3. CDR1 is MDHEN and CDR2 is SYDVKM in the germline V gene. CDR3 length equals 16 residues. CDR3 region: CASSLWTSGRSNEQFF. DNA for the CDR3: TGTGCCAGCAGTTTATGGACTAGCGGGAGAAGCAATGAGCAGTTCTTC.

This clone was detected only a few times. V usage is TRBV28 and J usage is TRBJ2-7; 9 nucleotides match TRBD2. The CDR3 covers 17 residues. The germline gives CDR1 MDHEN, CDR2 SYDVKM. V lost 8 bases, J lost 4 bases, and 18 bases stayed unmatched. CDR3 sequence: CASLRGGSGRKAYEQYF. The CDR3 bases are TGTGCCAGCCTCAGGGGCGGTAGCGGGAGAAAAGCGTACGAGCAGTACTTC.

The table lists this clone with a count of one. The chain links TRBV4-1 to TRBJ2-3; 7 bases match TRBD1. The CDR3 is made up of 18 amino acids. The germline CDR1 and CDR2 sequences are MGHRA and YSYEKL. After removal of 1 base from V and 2 bases from J, the junction contained 12 bases not matched to a gene. The CDR3: CASSQVGTARLDTDTQYF. For the CDR3, the DNA is TGCGCCAGCAGCCAAGTGGGGACAGCTAGGTTGGACACAGATACGCAGTATTTT.

This clone came up a few times. V and J are TRBV29-1 and TRBJ1-4; D ambiguous. CDR1 is SQVTM, CDR2 ANQGSEA, per germline. V lost 7 bases and J lost 4, with 13 bases in between. CDR3 length equals 13 residues. The CDR3 sequence is CSGRVGNNEKLFF. In nucleotides, the CDR3 is TGCAGCGGGAGGGTCGGAAATAATGAAAAACTGTTTTTT. Full variable domain (remainder filled in from reference TRBV29-1 and TRBJ1-4): SAVISQKPSRDICQRGTSLTIQCQVDSQVTMMFWYRQQPGQSLTLIATANQGSEATYESGFVIDKFPISRPNLTFSTLTVSNMSPEDSSIYLCSGRVGNNEKLFFGSGTQLSVL.

This sequence joins TRBV6-5 and TRBJ2-7; 7 positions match TRBD1. J lost 6 bases, V lost 6 bases, and 5 bases had no gene match. Germline V lookup: CDR1 MNHEY, CDR2 SVGAGI. CDR3 size: 12 residues. CDR3 protein: CASRTQGSEQYF. CDR3 nucleotide sequence: TGTGCCAGCAGAACACAGGGGTCCGAGCAGTACTTC.

This clone was recorded once. This chain links TRBV5-4 with TRBJ2-7; 10 bases map to TRBD1. The CDR3 has 14 residues. J lost 5 bases, V lost 4 bases, and 6 bases had no gene match. Per germline, CDR1 SGHNT and CDR2 YYREEE (reference sequence). CDR3 sequence (DNA): TGTGCCAGCAGCAGACAGGGGGCTTTCAACGAGCAGTACTTC. Amino acids: CASSRQGAFNEQYF.